Following are 9 T cell receptor beta chains from one sample sequenced in a study of OX40 agonist ivuxolimab in advanced cancers. The method was immunoSEQ multiplex PCR; TCRdb's version includes in-frame clones alone and lacks a portion of them. The sample includes tens of thousands of clones, around 87% of them seen just once. Source: CD4+ or CD8+ T cells sorted from blood, taken in a trial of the OX40 agonist ivuxolimab. Receptors originate from an adult with an advanced solid tumor such as melanoma, head and neck, liver or kidney cancer.

The count of this clone is one. The J gene is TRBJ2-1, the V gene TRBV7-2; the match to TRBD1 covers 7 bases. V shed 5 bases, J shed 0 bases, and the junction held 1 base outside the gene matches. Per the germline V gene, CDR1 is SGHTA and CDR2 is FQGNSA. The CDR3 length is 14 residues. The CDR3 reads CASSRDSSYNEQFF. CDR3 coding DNA: TGTGCCAGCAGCAGGGACAGCTCCTACAATGAGCAGTTCTTC.

The chain employs TRBV7-9 and TRBJ2-7, with 12 bases matching TRBD1. After removal of 2 bases from V and 5 bases from J, the junction contained 4 bases not matched to a gene. CDR1 SEHNR and CDR2 FQNEAQ come from the germline V gene (reference sequence). The CDR3 loop spans 15 amino acids. The DNA for the CDR3 is TGTGCCAGCAGCTTATTCGGGACAGGGGGCCACGAGCAGTACTTC. Amino acids: CASSLFGTGGHEQYF.

This chain uses TRBV7-7 with TRBJ2-2; tentative D call: TRBD2 (6 bases). The length of the CDR3 is 15 residues. Between the trimmed V and J ends, which lost 5 bases and 1 base, there was a span of 11 bases. Germline V CDR1 and CDR2: SSHAT, FNYEAQ (reference sequence). The chain's CDR3 is CASSKTGVNTGELFF. The CDR3 DNA reads as TGTGCCAGCAGCAAAACGGGAGTGAACACCGGGGAGCTGTTTTTT.

This clone was detected once. The chain's CDR3 is CASSYSGYRSGNTIYF. CDR3 DNA: TGTGCCAGCAGTTATTCAGGGTATAGATCCGGAAACACCATATATTTT. The rearrangement links TRBV6-5 to TRBJ1-3, with a possible D match to TRBD1 (5 bases). The CDR3 loop spans 16 amino acids. Germline V CDR1 and CDR2: MNHEY, SVGAGI. Trimming pared 3 bases from V and 4 bases from J, leaving 16 bases between.

A remark on this clone: Other DNA sequences of this sample code for an identical CDR3. This sequence joins TRBV2 and TRBJ2-3; D is possibly TRBD1 (6 bases). Germline CDR1 is SNHLY and CDR2 is FYNNEI. The CDR3 is made up of 15 amino acids. V was cut by 7 bases and J by 6 bases, with 20 bases left in between. In DNA form, the CDR3 reads TGTGCCAGCAAGCCGTGGGACACCGGGGCGGATACGCAGTATTTT. This gives the protein CASKPWDTGADTQYF. Based on the CDR3 plus reference TRBV2 and TRBJ2-3, the full variable domain is EPEVTQTPSHQVTQMGQEVILRCVPISNHLYFYWYRQILGQKVEFLVSFYNNEISEKSEIFDDQFSVERPDGSNFTLKIRSTKLEDSAMYFCASKPWDTGADTQYFGPGTRLTVL.

This sequence joins TRBV28 and TRBJ1-4; 8 bases are shared with TRBD1. The V gene end was trimmed by 7 bases and the J gene end by 2 bases; junction bases not matched to a gene: 12. The CDR3 extends over 17 amino acids. Per germline, CDR1 MDHEN and CDR2 SYDVKM. CDR3 nucleotide sequence: TGTGCCAGCACGCGGCGGGCAGGGGGCTCGACTAATGAAAAACTGTTTTTT. Its translation is CASTRRAGGSTNEKLFF.

The rearrangement joins TRBV5-4 to TRBJ1-4; no reliable D call. The V gene lost 0 bases and the J gene lost 0 bases, with 6 bases spanning the gap. The germline V gene has CDR1 SGHNT and CDR2 YYREEE (reference sequence). This CDR3 is 15 amino acids long. CDR3 in DNA: TGTGCCAGCAGCTTGGCTTCTTCAACTAATGAAAAACTGTTTTTT. This translates into CASSLASSTNEKLFF.

This chain uses TRBV18 with TRBJ1-3, with 9 bases that match TRBD1. Germline CDR1 KGHSH, CDR2 LQKENI. The V gene end was trimmed by 3 bases and the J gene end by 4 bases; junction bases not matched to a gene: 4. The CDR3 has 15 residues. DNA for the CDR3: TGTGCCAGCTCACCGGGACAGGGACCCGGAAACACCATATATTTT. This encodes CASSPGQGPGNTIYF.

The chain carries TRBV5-4 and TRBJ1-2; D uncertain. The CDR3 extends over 14 amino acids. Trimming removed 4 bases from V and 2 bases from J, with 12 bases in between. Germline CDR1 reads SGHNT; CDR2 reads YYREEE (reference sequence). The CDR3 sequence is CASSPRTQNYGYTF. As DNA, the CDR3 is TGTGCCAGCAGCCCACGGACTCAGAACTATGGCTACACCTTC.